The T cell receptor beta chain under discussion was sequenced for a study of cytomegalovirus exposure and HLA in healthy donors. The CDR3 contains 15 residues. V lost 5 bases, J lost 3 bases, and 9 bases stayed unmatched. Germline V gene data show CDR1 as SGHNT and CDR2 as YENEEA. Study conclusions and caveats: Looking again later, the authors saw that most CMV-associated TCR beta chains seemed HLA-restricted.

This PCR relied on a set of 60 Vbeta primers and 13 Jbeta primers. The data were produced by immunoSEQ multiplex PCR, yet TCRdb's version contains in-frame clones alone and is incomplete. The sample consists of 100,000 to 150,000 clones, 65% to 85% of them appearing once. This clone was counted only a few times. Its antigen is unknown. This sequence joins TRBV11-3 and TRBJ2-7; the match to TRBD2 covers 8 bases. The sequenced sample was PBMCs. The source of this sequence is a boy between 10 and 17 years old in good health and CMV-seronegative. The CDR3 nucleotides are TGTGCCAGCAGCCCGATAAGCGGGAGTGGCTACGAGCAGTACTTC. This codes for CASSPISGSGYEQYF.